This T cell receptor (beta chain) was retrieved from a study of T-cell reconstitution after alpha-beta-depleted transplantation in children listed by TCRdb under 2016. Regarding the research as a whole: Using TCR repertoire profiling, the study followed T-cell immune reconstitution in a quantitative way in children after TCRalphabeta/CD19-depleted allogeneic hematopoietic cell transplantation.

A note on this clonotype: The antigen this receptor binds is unknown. No much larger clone exists at a distance of one base, and base qualities are not known.

The CDR3 has 16 amino acids, counting the end cysteine and phenylalanine. Kept here is only the CDR3 DNA, which spans 48 bases and is read in frame from base 1. Trimming at the junction amounts to 6 bases on V and 5 bases on J, and the germline ends lie 22 bases apart. The CDR1 and CDR2 encoded by the germline V gene are MNHNS and SASEGT. The receptor library was made with PCR. The listed sequencing device is Illumina HiSeq 2500. TCR library preparation used molecular barcoding, with unique molecular identifiers applied to normalize quantification of the TCRbeta repertoire. TCRdb reran the public reads through fastp at Q25 and MiXCR, keeping productive beta chains. Every distinct CDR3 protein forms one entry, paired with its most common genes and DNA. Recorded for this sample are some 590,000 distinct CDR3 sequences; 8% to 11% of them occurred a single time. Roughly 3.9% of the sample goes to the ten largest clones.

The input for sequencing was PBMCs from the stem cell graft donor, taken from the stem cell graft. The TCR originated in a human donor who donated a stem cell graft to a child with acute myeloid leukemia. Recombination connected TRBV6-1 to TRBJ2-5; a tentative D match to TRBD2 spans 7 bases. CDR3 protein: CASSPLGGRGGETQYF. The DNA is TGTGCCAGCAGCCCACTAGGGGGGAGGGGTGGGGAGACCCAGTACTTC.